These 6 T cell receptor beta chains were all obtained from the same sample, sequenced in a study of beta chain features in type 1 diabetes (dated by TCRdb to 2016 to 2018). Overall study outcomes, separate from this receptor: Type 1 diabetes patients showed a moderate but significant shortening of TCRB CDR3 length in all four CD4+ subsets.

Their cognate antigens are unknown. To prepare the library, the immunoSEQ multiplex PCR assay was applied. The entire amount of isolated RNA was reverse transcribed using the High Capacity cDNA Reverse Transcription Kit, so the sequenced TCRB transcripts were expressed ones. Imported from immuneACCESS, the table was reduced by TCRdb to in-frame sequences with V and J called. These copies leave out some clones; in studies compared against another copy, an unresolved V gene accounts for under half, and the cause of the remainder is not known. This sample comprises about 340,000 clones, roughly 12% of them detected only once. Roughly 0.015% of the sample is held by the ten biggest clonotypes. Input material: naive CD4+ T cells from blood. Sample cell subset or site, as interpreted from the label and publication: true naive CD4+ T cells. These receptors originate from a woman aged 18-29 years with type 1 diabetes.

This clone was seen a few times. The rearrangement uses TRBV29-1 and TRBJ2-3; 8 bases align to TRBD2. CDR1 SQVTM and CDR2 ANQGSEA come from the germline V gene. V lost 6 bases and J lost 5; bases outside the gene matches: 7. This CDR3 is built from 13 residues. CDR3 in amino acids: CSVPPGLGDTQYF. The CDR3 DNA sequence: TGCAGCGTGCCACCGGGACTAGGAGATACGCAGTATTTT.

The CDR3 loop is CATSRDVVPGTGELFF. CDR3 in DNA: TGTGCCACCAGCAGAGATGTCGTTCCGGGCACCGGGGAGCTGTTTTTT. The chain couples TRBV15 to TRBJ2-2; D remains ambiguous. V dropped 0 bases and J dropped 4 bases, with 12 bases sitting between them. The CDR3 is made up of 16 amino acids. The germline V gene encodes CDR1 LNHNV and CDR2 YYDKDF (reference sequence).

CDR3 nucleotide sequence: TGTGCCAGTAGCCTCTCGAGGGTCGGAAACACCATATATTTT. Translation gives CASSLSRVGNTIYF. This chain links TRBV19 with TRBJ1-3; no clear D. The V and J ends lost 6 bases and 4 bases respectively, with 13 bases between them. Germline CDR1 reads LNHDA; CDR2 reads SQIVND (reference sequence). The CDR3 covers 14 residues.

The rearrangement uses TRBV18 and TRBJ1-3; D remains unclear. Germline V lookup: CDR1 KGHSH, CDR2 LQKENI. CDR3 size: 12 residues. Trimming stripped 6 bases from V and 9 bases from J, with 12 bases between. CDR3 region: CASSPDTGTIYF. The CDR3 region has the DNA TGTGCCAGCTCCCCCGATACCGGCACCATATATTTT.

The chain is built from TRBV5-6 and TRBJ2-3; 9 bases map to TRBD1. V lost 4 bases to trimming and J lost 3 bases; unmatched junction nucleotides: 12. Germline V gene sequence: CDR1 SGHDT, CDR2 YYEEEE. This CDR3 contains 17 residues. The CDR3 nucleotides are TGTGCCAGCAGCCCGCCGGGGACAGGGAGGGCAACAGATACGCAGTATTTT. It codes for CASSPPGTGRATDTQYF. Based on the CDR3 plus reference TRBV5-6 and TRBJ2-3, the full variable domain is DAGVTQSPTHLIKTRGQQVTLRCSPKSGHDTVSWYQQALGQGPQFIFQYYEEEERQRGNFPDRFSGHQFPNYSSELNVNALLLGDSALYLCASSPPGTGRATDTQYFGPGTRLTVL.

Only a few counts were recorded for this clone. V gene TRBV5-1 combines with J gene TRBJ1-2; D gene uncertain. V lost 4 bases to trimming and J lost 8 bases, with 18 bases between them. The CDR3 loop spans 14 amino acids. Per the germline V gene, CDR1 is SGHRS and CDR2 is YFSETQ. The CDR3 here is CASSPSSINGGYTF. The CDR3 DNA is TGCGCCAGCAGCCCCTCCTCCATAAATGGCGGCTACACCTTC.